The source of this T cell receptor (beta chain) is a study of neurological immune-mediated disorders. Study-level findings and limits: None of the CDR3 amino acid sequences of expanded clones were shared across subjects, and this suggested private repertoires in all groups.

The CDR3 loop spans 17 amino acids. V was shortened by 0 bases and J by 1 base, with 14 bases between the two germline ends. Germline V gives CDR1 LGHNA, CDR2 YNFKEQ. A remark on this clonotype: Antigen specificity is unknown.

Every sequencing run generated in excess of 160 million TCR-beta sequences. These sequences covered 15-18 subjects. MiXCR, applied by TCRdb to the 5' RACE reads, yields one record per CDR3 protein. The data show roughly 76,000 distinct CDR3 sequences, 14% seen once. Sequencing used PBMCs. This chain connects TRBV4-2 to TRBJ2-3; tentatively, D is TRBD2 (6 bases). The receptor was isolated from a woman aged 45-60 years in good health. The CDR3 sequence: CASSQDIGGYGTDTQYF. CDR3 bases: TGTGCCAGCAGCCAAGATATTGGGGGGTATGGCACAGATACGCAGTATTTT.